Listed below are T cell receptor beta chains from one sample, sequenced in a study of CD8 T cells in Susac syndrome. TCRdb reanalysed the immunoSEQ multiplex PCR reads using MiXCR and keeps one entry per CDR3 protein. Altogether approximately 110,000 distinct CDR3 sequences are present, around 94% being singletons, with the ten largest covering over 0.065%. The sample was CD4+ T cells from PBMCs. The receptors originated from a human donor in good health. Both conserved end residues are part of each CDR3. The order of the fields is V gene, D gene, CDR3 length, J gene, CDR3 protein, CDR3 DNA. The D gene is left open where the match is weak.

v_gene: TRBV2
d_gene: TRBD1
len: 14
j_gene: TRBJ2-6
CDR3aa: CASSGTAGANVLTF
CDR3nt: TGTGCCAGCAGCGGGACAGCTGGGGCCAACGTCCTGACTTTC

v_gene: TRBV27
d_gene: NA
len: 15
j_gene: TRBJ2-1
CDR3aa: CASSSDNFPYNEQFF
CDR3nt: TGTGCCAGCAGCTCTGACAATTTCCCCTACAATGAGCAGTTCTTC

v_gene: TRBV7-9
d_gene: NA
len: 18
j_gene: TRBJ2-6
CDR3aa: CASSLLGPLISGANVLTF
CDR3nt: TGTGCCAGCAGCCTTCTGGGGCCCCTCATCTCTGGGGCCAACGTCCTGACTTTC

v_gene: TRBV11-2
d_gene: TRBD2
len: 14
j_gene: TRBJ2-1
CDR3aa: CASSGTSGYNEQFF
CDR3nt: TGTGCCAGTTCCGGGACTAGCGGCTACAATGAGCAGTTCTTC

v_gene: TRBV2
d_gene: NA
len: 11
j_gene: TRBJ1-2
CDR3aa: CASGREYGYTF
CDR3nt: TGTGCCAGCGGCCGGGAATATGGCTACACCTTC

v_gene: TRBV3-1
d_gene: NA
len: 14
j_gene: TRBJ2-2
CDR3aa: CASSQGDGAGELFF
CDR3nt: TGTGCCAGCAGCCAAGGAGATGGCGCCGGGGAGCTGTTTTTT

v_gene: TRBV18
d_gene: NA
len: 14
j_gene: TRBJ2-2
CDR3aa: CASSPEGVTGELFF
CDR3nt: TGTGCCAGCTCACCAGAGGGGGTGACCGGGGAGCTGTTTTTT

v_gene: TRBV7-8
d_gene: NA
len: 14
j_gene: TRBJ1-1
CDR3aa: CASSLAYWDTEAFF
CDR3nt: TGTGCCAGCAGCTTAGCTTATTGGGACACTGAAGCTTTCTTT

v_gene: TRBV20-1
d_gene: NA
len: 14
j_gene: TRBJ2-5
CDR3aa: CSARDNYHQETQYF
CDR3nt: TGCAGTGCTAGAGATAACTACCACCAAGAGACCCAGTACTTC

v_gene: TRBV7-9
d_gene: NA
len: 15
j_gene: TRBJ1-1
CDR3aa: CASSFGPPRGTEAFF
CDR3nt: TGTGCCAGCAGCTTTGGTCCACCTAGGGGCACTGAAGCTTTCTTT

v_gene: TRBV10-3
d_gene: NA
len: 14
j_gene: TRBJ2-7
CDR3aa: CAISDELSSYEQYF
CDR3nt: TGTGCCATCAGTGACGAGCTGAGCTCCTACGAGCAGTACTTC

v_gene: TRBV25-1
d_gene: NA
len: 15
j_gene: TRBJ1-2
CDR3aa: CASSEYGIGGYGYTF
CDR3nt: TGTGCCAGCAGTGAATACGGGATTGGTGGCTATGGCTACACCTTC

v_gene: TRBV29-1
d_gene: TRBD1
len: 15
j_gene: TRBJ2-7
CDR3aa: CSGGGQGKSSYEQYF
CDR3nt: TGCAGCGGGGGAGGACAGGGAAAGTCTTCCTACGAGCAGTACTTC

v_gene: TRBV24-1
d_gene: NA
len: 13
j_gene: TRBJ2-1
CDR3aa: CATSEGNNNEQFF
CDR3nt: TGTGCCACCAGTGAGGGTAACAACAATGAGCAGTTCTTC

v_gene: TRBV7-9
d_gene: NA
len: 18
j_gene: TRBJ2-6
CDR3aa: CASSPGTGPSSGANVLTF
CDR3nt: TGTGCCAGCAGCCCCGGGACGGGGCCGAGCTCTGGGGCCAACGTCCTGACTTTC